The 2 T cell receptor beta chains listed next were all sequenced from one sample in a study of T cells in Graves' hyperthyroidism and ophthalmopathy. The source material, RNA transcripts, was used to amplify TCR beta CDR3 regions. When the TCR CDR3 underwent first-round RT-PCR, the HTBI primer set was used. TCRdb called the multiplex PCR reads again in MiXCR, with one record for every CDR3 protein. Of hundreds of thousands of distinct CDR3 sequences detected, less than 25% appear once; the ten largest clones hold about 53%. The sample comprised blood. The receptor set was obtained from a woman in her seventies with Graves' ophthalmopathy.

CDR3 loop: CASSLGTSGFPSTDTQYF. CDR3 in DNA: TGTGCCAGCAGTTTGGGGACTAGCGGGTTTCCTAGCACAGATACGCAGTATTTT. The rearrangement joins TRBV6-9 to TRBJ2-3; 12 bases agree with TRBD2. In germline, CDR1 is MNHGY, CDR2 SVAAGI. The CDR3 covers 18 residues. J was trimmed by 0 bases and V by 4 bases; bases with no gene match: 8.

This clonotype was counted a few times. The J gene is TRBJ1-5, the V gene TRBV7-9; D might be TRBD1 (6 bases). CDR3 length: 16 amino acids. Trimming shortened V by 8 bases and J by 1 base, and 18 bases separated the two germline ends. CDR1 SEHNR and CDR2 FQNEAQ come from the germline V gene (reference sequence). The CDR3 region is CASAKDGGGSNQPQHF. CDR3 DNA: TGTGCCAGCGCAAAGGACGGAGGGGGGAGCAATCAGCCCCAGCATTTT. Using reference TRBV7-9 and TRBJ1-5 for the parts outside the CDR3, the full variable domain is DTGVSQNPRHKITKRGQNVTFRCDPISEHNRLYWYRQTLGQGPEFLTYFQNEAQLEKSRLLSDRFSAERPKGSFSTLEIQRTEQGDSAMYLCASAKDGGGSNQPQHFGDGTRLSIL.